Presented here are 16 T cell receptor beta chains from one specimen sequenced in a study of post-analysis software for immune sequencing data. Study outcomes and limitations: Roughly 5 TRBV segments occurring more often in patients than controls included TRBV5-6, TRBV5-1 and TRBV20-1.

No antigen has been identified for these receptors. Prepared libraries of TCR beta cDNA carried unique molecular identifiers. From the PCR reads, TCRdb called clonotypes with MiXCR, one entry per CDR3 protein. The data show hundreds of thousands of distinct CDR3 sequences, just under 30% seen once. The sequencing input was blood. All receptors come from a girl aged 5-17 years with multiple sclerosis.

The chain joins TRBV20-1 to TRBJ2-1; the match to TRBD2 covers 12 bases. CDR1 and CDR2 from the germline V gene are DFQATT and SNEGSKA (reference sequence). The CDR3 contains 17 residues. V trimming: 2 bases; J trimming: 3 bases; junction bases outside the gene matches: 8. The CDR3 sequence is CSARLASGGVYYNEQFF. CDR3 nucleotide sequence: TGCAGTGCTAGATTGGCTAGCGGGGGGGTATACTACAATGAGCAGTTCTTC.

The chain carries TRBV24-1 and TRBJ2-1, with 8 bases matching TRBD1. Germline CDR1 KGHDR, CDR2 SFDVKD. The CDR3 is 16 residues long. V dropped 3 bases and J dropped 2; count of bases not matched to a gene: 5. This CDR3 is CATSDTGQGAYNEQFF. In DNA, the CDR3 is TGTGCCACCAGTGATACCGGACAGGGTGCCTACAATGAGCAGTTCTTC.

This clonotype was observed a handful of times. This sequence joins TRBV28 and TRBJ1-2; no firm D call. CDR1 and CDR2 (germline): MDHEN, SYDVKM. Trimming removed 5 bases from V and 7 bases from J, with 17 bases in between. This CDR3 comprises 14 residues. CDR3 DNA: TGTGCCAGCAGTCCCGCGGGAAACGGTGCTGGCTACACCTTC. This encodes CASSPAGNGAGYTF.

In its sample, this clonotype was seen a few times. The gene calls are TRBV20-1 and TRBJ2-5, with a tentative D call TRBD2 (5 bases). This CDR3 spans 12 amino acids. Trimming removed 6 bases from V and 5 bases from J, with 13 bases in between. Germline V gene data show CDR1 as DFQATT and CDR2 as SNEGSKA (reference sequence). CDR3 loop: CSATDFSETQYF. The CDR3 DNA reads as TGCAGTGCAACGGACTTCTCCGAGACCCAGTACTTC.

This clonotype has only a few counts. This chain connects TRBV5-1 to TRBJ1-2; TRBD1 is a possible D gene (5 bases). CDR1 and CDR2 from the germline V gene are SGHRS and YFSETQ. Trimming pared 0 bases from V and 2 bases from J, leaving 17 bases between. The CDR3 has 17 amino acids. Here the CDR3 DNA reads TGCGCCAGCAGCTTGGGAATTGGGACCGAAATCAACTATGGCTACACCTTC. Translation: CASSLGIGTEINYGYTF.

The chain joins TRBV29-1 to TRBJ1-1, with TRBD1 matching 7 bases. Losses at the gene ends were 3 bases for V and 7 bases for J; bases not matched to a gene: 11. The CDR3 extends over 14 amino acids. Germline V gene sequence: CDR1 SQVTM, CDR2 ANQGSEA. CDR3 DNA sequence: TGCAGCGTTGACCAACAGGGGAGGAGGGTTGAAGCTTTCTTT. Translating gives CSVDQQGRRVEAFF.

This clonotype was observed at least ten times. In DNA form, the CDR3 reads TGCGCCAGCAGTGAGTCGAGGGGACTAGGGATGAATACGCAGTATTTT. It translates to CASSESRGLGMNTQYF. The chain recombines TRBV10-1 with TRBJ2-3; 8 bases line up with TRBD2. Germline V gives CDR1 WNHNN, CDR2 SYGVQD (reference sequence). The J segment lost 7 bases and the V segment lost 0 bases, leaving 9 bases of the junction unmatched. The CDR3 consists of 16 residues.

The chain recombines TRBV5-5 with TRBJ2-1; possibly TRBD2 for D (5 bases). The CDR3 is made up of 15 amino acids. Trimming pared 2 bases from V and 4 bases from J, leaving 13 bases between. Germline V gene lookup returns CDR1 SGHKS and CDR2 YYEKEE (reference sequence). The CDR3 nucleotides are TGTGCCAGCAGCTTATTGCTAGCTGATTACAATGAGCAGTTCTTC. Amino acid sequence: CASSLLLADYNEQFF.

The chain combines TRBV18 with TRBJ2-2, with D tentatively TRBD2 (6 bases). V gave up 2 bases and J gave up 1 base, with 14 bases separating them. The germline V gene encodes CDR1 KGHSH and CDR2 LQKENI. This CDR3 region has 17 residues. CDR3 region: CASSPSKGRENTGELFF. The CDR3 DNA is TGTGCCAGCTCACCATCGAAAGGGCGGGAGAACACCGGGGAGCTGTTTTTT.

This chain connects TRBV9 to TRBJ2-3, with 7 bases aligning to TRBD1. This CDR3 spans 14 amino acids. Trimming cost V 0 bases and J 5 bases; bases outside gene matches: 3. Germline lookup yields CDR1 SGDLS and CDR2 YYNGEE. The CDR3 coding sequence is TGTGCCAGCAGCGTAGAGGGGGCCGTAGATACGCAGTATTTT. This translates into CASSVEGAVDTQYF.

This chain uses TRBV28 with TRBJ2-3; the D gene is possibly TRBD2 (6 bases). This CDR3 region has 15 residues. With 5 bases removed from V and 0 bases from J, the gap between germline ends came to 12 bases. In germline, CDR1 is MDHEN, CDR2 SYDVKM. The CDR3: CASSPPRGSTDTQYF. The CDR3 DNA is TGTGCCAGCAGTCCCCCTCGGGGGAGCACAGATACGCAGTATTTT.

A few counts support this clonotype. V and J are TRBV7-8 and TRBJ2-3, with 10 positions matching TRBD2. Germline V gene lookup returns CDR1 SGHVS and CDR2 FQNEAQ. CDR3 length: 14 residues. The junction had 3 bases not matched to a gene; V was cut back by 5 bases and J by 4 bases. The CDR3 sequence: CASSNLAGADTQYF. CDR3 nucleotides: TGTGCCAGCAGCAACCTAGCGGGAGCAGATACGCAGTATTTT.

J is TRBJ2-1 and V is TRBV12-3 or TRBV12-4, with TRBD2 matching 14 bases. The CDR3 consists of 15 residues. Germline trimming cut 5 bases from V and 9 bases from J; bases unmatched to any gene: 6. The CDR3 DNA reads as TGTGCCAGCAGTCAGGGACTAGCGGGGGTCCTTGAGCAGTTCTTC. This gives the protein CASSQGLAGVLEQFF.

The chain joins TRBV6-6 to TRBJ1-2; 8 bases are shared with TRBD1. This CDR3 region has 15 residues. Germline lookup yields CDR1 MNHNY and CDR2 SVGAGI (reference sequence). Unmatched junction bases numbered 7, after V lost 5 bases and J lost 2 bases. This CDR3 reads CASSRANRGNYGYTF. DNA for the CDR3: TGTGCCAGCAGTCGTGCTAACAGGGGGAACTATGGCTACACCTTC.

The chain links TRBV5-5 to TRBJ2-2; TRBD2 matches at 11 bases. V lost 4 bases and J lost 0; bases outside the gene matches: 2. Germline V CDR1 and CDR2: SGHKS, YYEKEE (reference sequence). The CDR3 is 16 amino acids. The DNA of the CDR3 is TGTGCCAGCAGCGTGGGACTAGCGGCGAACACCGGGGAGCTGTTTTTT. It is translated as CASSVGLAANTGELFF.

The rearrangement joins TRBV28 to TRBJ2-7; 12 bases are a match to TRBD2. The V gene's germline CDR1 is MDHEN and CDR2 SYDVKM. The CDR3 runs 16 residues. V trimming: 7 bases; J trimming: 8 bases; junction bases outside the gene matches: 15. CDR3 in DNA: TGTGCCAGCACCAAATCCGGACTAGCGGGAAACTTAAAGCAGTACTTC. Translated: CASTKSGLAGNLKQYF.